The TCR beta chain under discussion was sequenced for a study of CD8 T cells in ankylosing spondylitis. Study-wide results and caveats: Characteristic, it appeared, of ankylosing spondylitis blood was a TCR beta motif of seven or eight highly homologous variants.

Germline CDR1 and CDR2: SGHVS and FQNEAQ. CDR3 length: 15 amino acids. The V gene lost 1 base and the J gene lost 7 bases, with 14 bases spanning the gap. In TCRdb, the 5' RACE reads were re-called with MiXCR into one record per CDR3 protein. The sample holds fewer than 400,000 distinct CDR3 sequences, around 7.6% seen once. About this clonotype itself: Its antigen is as yet unknown.

Sequences were obtained from blood, either unsorted or a sorted T cell fraction (not recorded which). This clonotype originated in a male donor with ankylosing spondylitis. This chain links TRBV7-8 with TRBJ1-5; TRBD1 is a possible D gene (6 bases). The CDR3 DNA is TGTGCCAGCAGCTTAGATTGGGGGGCGGAGCAGCCCCAGCATTTT. Residues: CASSLDWGAEQPQHF.